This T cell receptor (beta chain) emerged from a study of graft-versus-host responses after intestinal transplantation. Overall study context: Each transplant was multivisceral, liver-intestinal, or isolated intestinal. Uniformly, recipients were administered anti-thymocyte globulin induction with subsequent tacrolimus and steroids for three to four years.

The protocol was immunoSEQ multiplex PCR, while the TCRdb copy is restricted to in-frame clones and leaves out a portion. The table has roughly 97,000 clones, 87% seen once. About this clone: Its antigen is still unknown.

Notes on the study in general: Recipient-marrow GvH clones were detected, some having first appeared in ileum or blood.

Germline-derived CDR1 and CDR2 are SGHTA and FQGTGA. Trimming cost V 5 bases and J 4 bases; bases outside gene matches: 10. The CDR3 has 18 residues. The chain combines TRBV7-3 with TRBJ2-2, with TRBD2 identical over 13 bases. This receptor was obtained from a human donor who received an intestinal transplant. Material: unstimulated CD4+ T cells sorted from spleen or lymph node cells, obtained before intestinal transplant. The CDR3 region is CASSPKSRLAGGTGELFF. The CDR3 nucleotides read TGTGCCAGCAGCCCCAAGTCCCGACTAGCGGGAGGCACCGGGGAGCTGTTTTTT.